The 10 T cell receptor beta chains below come from one sample, sequenced in a study of beta chain features in type 1 diabetes. Study results and limitations: Shortening that was moderate but significant affected the TCRB CDR3s of Type 1 diabetes patients in all four CD4+ subsets.

These receptors' targets are unknown. Sequencing targeted expressed TCRB transcripts, as all isolated RNA had been reverse transcribed. TCRdb's table, derived via immunoSEQ multiplex PCR, lists solely in-frame clones and lacks some. The data contain 250,000 to 300,000 clones, around 24% of them singletons. The sequencing sample was made of naive CD4+ T cells from blood. Receptors originate from a young woman with type 1 diabetes.

The chain joins TRBV9 to TRBJ1-1, with a weak D call TRBD1 (6 bases). Trimming took off 3 bases at V and 7 bases at J, with 19 bases between the two ends. Germline V CDR1 and CDR2: SGDLS, YYNGEE. This CDR3 region has 15 residues. CDR3 residues: CASSDPETGKIEAFF. CDR3 nucleotide sequence: TGTGCCAGCAGCGACCCTGAGACAGGAAAAATTGAAGCTTTCTTT.

This sequence joins TRBV30 and TRBJ1-1; D unclear. The CDR3 extends over 11 amino acids. With 2 bases removed from V and 3 bases from J, the gap between germline ends came to 4 bases. Germline assignment: CDR1 GTSNPN and CDR2 SVGIG (reference sequence). As DNA, the CDR3 is TGTGCCTGGAGTCATTACACTGAAGCTTTCTTT. Encoded protein: CAWSHYTEAFF.

The V gene is TRBV28, the J gene TRBJ2-5, with TRBD2 as a possible D gene (6 bases). Between the trimmed V and J ends, which lost 5 bases and 2 bases, there was a span of 18 bases. Germline CDR1 is MDHEN and CDR2 is SYDVKM. The CDR3 has 16 amino acids. CDR3 sequence reads: CASSLTPRGAQETQYF. The CDR3, as DNA: TGTGCCAGCAGTCTTACGCCGCGGGGAGCTCAAGAGACCCAGTACTTC.

This clone came up a few times. The chain combines TRBV19 with TRBJ2-7, with a tentative D call TRBD1 (6 bases). The V gene lost 6 bases and the J gene lost 0 bases, with 15 bases spanning the gap. CDR3 length: 15 amino acids. The V gene's germline CDR1 is LNHDA and CDR2 SQIVND (reference sequence). This chain's CDR3 is CASRMIDRYSYEQYF. As DNA, the CDR3 is TGTGCCAGTAGAATGATAGACAGGTACTCCTACGAGCAGTACTTC.

Comments on this clone: Other DNA sequences in the same sample also yield this CDR3. J is TRBJ2-7 and V is TRBV7-9, with TRBD2 matching 10 bases. The germline V gene encodes CDR1 SEHNR and CDR2 FQNEAQ (reference sequence). With V trimmed by 1 base and J by 0 bases, 0 bases remained unmatched. The CDR3 is 15 residues long. The CDR3 loop reads CASSLVAGGSYEQYF. Here the CDR3 DNA reads TGTGCCAGCAGCTTAGTAGCGGGAGGCTCCTACGAGCAGTACTTC. Variable domain in full (rest from reference TRBV7-9 and TRBJ2-7): DTGVSQNPRHKITKRGQNVTFRCDPISEHNRLYWYRQTLGQGPEFLTYFQNEAQLEKSRLLSDRFSAERPKGSFSTLEIQRTEQGDSAMYLCASSLVAGGSYEQYFGPGTRLTVT.

In its sample, this clone was seen a few times. This chain joins TRBV2 and TRBJ2-3; the D is unclear. CDR1 and CDR2 (germline): SNHLY, FYNNEI. The ends were cut back, 4 bases at V and 0 bases at J, with 8 bases in the middle. This CDR3 spans 14 amino acids. The CDR3 spells CASSVSPSTDTQYF. For the CDR3, the DNA is TGTGCCAGCAGTGTTTCTCCTAGCACAGATACGCAGTATTTT.

This chain links TRBV7-3 with TRBJ2-7, with 7 bases lining up with TRBD1. V lost 1 base, J lost 5 bases, and 5 bases stayed unmatched. CDR3 size: 14 residues. The germline CDR1 and CDR2 sequences are SGHTA and FQGTGA. CDR3 region: CASSLRSDRDEQYF. In DNA, the CDR3 is TGTGCCAGCAGCTTAAGATCCGACAGGGACGAGCAGTACTTC.

The chain recombines TRBV4-1 with TRBJ2-1; TRBD2 might be the D (6 bases). The CDR3 covers 17 residues. V lost 1 base, J lost 5 bases, and 18 bases lay in between. The V gene's germline CDR1 is MGHRA and CDR2 YSYEKL. As DNA, the CDR3 is TGCGCCAGCAGCCAAGCCCGAGTCACTAGCAGAAACAATGAGCAGTTCTTC. Translating gives CASSQARVTSRNNEQFF.

The table lists this clone with a few counts. V and J are TRBV27 and TRBJ1-5; TRBD1 matches at 9 bases. V lost 5 bases, J lost 4 bases, and 9 bases stayed unmatched. The CDR3 has 16 residues. Germline lookup yields CDR1 MNHEY and CDR2 SMNVEV (reference sequence). The CDR3 loop is CASSTYRGTGNQPQHF. CDR3 coding DNA: TGTGCCAGCAGTACTTACCGCGGGACAGGGAATCAGCCCCAGCATTTT.

This clone was seen more than once but under ten times. The CDR3 is CASSVTSGSYGTQYF. In nucleotides, the CDR3 is TGTGCCAGCAGCGTAACTAGCGGGAGTTATGGGACCCAGTACTTC. This chain links TRBV9 with TRBJ2-5, with 11 bases lining up with TRBD2. The CDR3 runs 15 residues. Germline-derived CDR1 and CDR2 are SGDLS and YYNGEE. Losses at the gene ends were 1 base for V and 7 bases for J; bases not matched to a gene: 6.